The TCR beta chain described here comes from a study of blood T cell repertoires in COVID-19. Across the whole study: Samples representing acute and convalescent COVID-19 were sourced from the United States, Italy and Spain. The analysed material was cDNA or gDNA that came from T cells, B-cell-depleted T cells, or PBMCs.

In the authors' workflow: From reference gene primer amplification, estimates of nucleated cell counts were derived. Some clones are missing from TCRdb's copy, which holds only in-frame ones; the method was immunoSEQ multiplex PCR. For V, J and clone size, that table is used; D and trimming come from the DNA. The top ten hold roughly 4.5% of the sample, which has some 120,000 clones, around 85% seen once. With 2 bases removed from V and 4 bases from J, the gap between germline ends came to 17 bases. The CDR3 covers 16 residues. Germline V CDR1 and CDR2: LGHNA, YSLEER. Sequencing input: peripheral blood. The chain recombines TRBV4-3 with TRBJ2-5; TRBD2 might be the D (7 bases). This receptor was taken from a human donor in a cohort sampled during active COVID-19. The CDR3 DNA reads as TGCGCCAGCAGCCAAACGGCGAGGGGAGGGGGAGAGACCCAGTACTTC. Amino acids: CASSQTARGGGETQYF.